Each of the 22 T cell receptor beta chains below was sequenced from the same sample in a study of blood T cell repertoires in COVID-19. The data were produced by immunoSEQ multiplex PCR, yet TCRdb's version contains in-frame clones alone and is incomplete. Of hundreds of thousands of clones listed, 60% to 75% are singletons. Input material: peripheral blood. These receptors all come from an elderly woman with acute or convalescent COVID-19.

The genes are TRBV5-4 and TRBJ2-1; 7 bases fit TRBD2. CDR1 SGHNT and CDR2 YYREEE come from the germline V gene (reference sequence). J gave up 3 bases and V 0 bases, and 6 bases lay outside the gene matches. This CDR3 spans 16 amino acids. The CDR3 loop reads CASSLEGGRVYNEQFF. DNA of the CDR3: TGTGCCAGCAGCTTGGAGGGCGGGAGAGTCTACAATGAGCAGTTCTTC. Full variable domain (remainder filled in from reference TRBV5-4 and TRBJ2-1): ETGVTQSPTHLIKTRGQQVTLRCSSQSGHNTVSWYQQALGQGPQFIFQYYREEENGRGNFPPRFSGLQFPNYSSELNVNALELDDSALYLCASSLEGGRVYNEQFFGPGTRLTVL.

The genes are TRBV2 and TRBJ1-4, with D possibly being TRBD1 (6 bases). Per the germline V gene, CDR1 is SNHLY and CDR2 is FYNNEI. The CDR3 is made up of 14 amino acids. Trimming pared 3 bases from V and 6 bases from J, leaving 11 bases between. CDR3 sequence: CASSESRGDEKLFF. Here the CDR3 DNA reads TGTGCCAGCAGTGAGAGCAGGGGCGATGAAAAACTGTTTTTT.

In the case of this clone: Other nucleotide sequences in the sample specify the same CDR3. This chain connects TRBV5-1 to TRBJ1-1; 9 bases are a match to TRBD1. This CDR3 is built from 15 residues. V gave up 4 bases and J gave up 1 base; unmatched junction bases: 5. Germline assignment: CDR1 SGHRS and CDR2 YFSETQ. The CDR3 DNA reads as TGCGCCAGCAGCCCTGGGGACAGGGAGAACACTGAAGCTTTCTTT. Its translation: CASSPGDRENTEAFF.

The chain uses TRBV9 and TRBJ2-2; D call uncertain. The CDR3 has 15 residues. Per the germline V gene, CDR1 is SGDLS and CDR2 is YYNGEE. V dropped 1 base and J dropped 1 base, with 8 bases sitting between them. CDR3 DNA: TGTGCCAGCAGCGTAAGTCCAGGGAACACCGGGGAGCTGTTTTTT. Translation gives CASSVSPGNTGELFF.

The chain carries TRBV4-1 and TRBJ1-2, with 7 bases fitting TRBD1. With V trimmed by 2 bases and J by 4 bases, 7 bases remained unmatched. Per germline, CDR1 MGHRA and CDR2 YSYEKL. The CDR3 is 15 residues long. CDR3 nucleotide sequence: TGCGCCAGCAGCCAACCACAGGGGACCGGCTATGGCTACACCTTC. This encodes CASSQPQGTGYGYTF.

This sequence joins TRBV4-1 and TRBJ1-4; TRBD1 matches 9 bases. Germline trimming cut 4 bases from V and 4 bases from J; bases unmatched to any gene: 13. This CDR3 is built from 18 residues. Germline V lookup: CDR1 MGHRA, CDR2 YSYEKL. The CDR3 DNA reads as TGCGCCAGCAGCCTAGGACAGGGGACCATGGGTAGTAATGAAAAACTGTTTTTT. Translated: CASSLGQGTMGSNEKLFF.

The chain couples TRBV9 to TRBJ2-7; D is unresolved. The CDR3 extends over 14 amino acids. Germline CDR1 is SGDLS and CDR2 is YYNGEE. Trimming cost V 0 bases and J 3 bases, with 10 bases left between them. CDR3 coding DNA: TGTGCCAGCAGCGTAGCCACCACCGGCTACGAGCAGTACTTC. This codes for CASSVATTGYEQYF. Looking up the rest from reference TRBV9 and TRBJ2-7 gives the full variable domain: DSGVTQTPKHLITATGQRVTLRCSPRSGDLSVYWYQQSLDQGLQFLIQYYNGEERAKGNILERFSAQQFPDLHSELNLSSLELGDSALYFCASSVATTGYEQYFGPGTRLTVT.

This clone was detected a few times. DNA for the CDR3: TGTGCCAGCAGTTACGGGGCAGGCCTGAGGACTGAAGCTTTCTTT. Encoded protein: CASSYGAGLRTEAFF. The V and J genes are TRBV6-5 and TRBJ1-1; D might be TRBD1 (5 bases). V lost 2 bases and J 5 bases, leaving 15 bases between the germline ends. Germline V gene lookup returns CDR1 MNHEY and CDR2 SVGAGI. The CDR3 contains 15 residues.

This rearrangement joins TRBV7-9 to TRBJ1-2; weak D call: TRBD1 (6 bases). This CDR3 has 13 amino acids. Looked up from germline, CDR1 is SEHNR and CDR2 is FQNEAQ (reference sequence). V was clipped by 3 bases and J by 11 bases, with 16 bases between them. CDR3 sequence (DNA): TGTGCCAGCAGCTTCTCAGGGGACGGTCGGTACACCTTC. Its protein product is CASSFSGDGRYTF.

This chain joins TRBV3-1 (or the pseudogene TRBV3-2) and TRBJ1-2; TRBD1 agrees at 8 bases. CDR1 LGHDT and CDR2 YNNKEL come from the germline V gene (reference sequence). Germline trimming cut 1 base from V and 4 bases from J; bases unmatched to any gene: 11. The CDR3 has 17 amino acids. As DNA, the CDR3 is TGTGCCAGCAGCCAAGTAGTCTATGGGACAGGTGGCTATGGCTACACCTTC. Translated: CASSQVVYGTGGYGYTF.

This chain joins TRBV15 and TRBJ2-7; 9 bases are a match to TRBD1. Germline V CDR1 and CDR2: LNHNV, YYDKDF (reference sequence). The CDR3 sequence is 14 residues long. Trimming cost V 5 bases and J 2 bases; bases outside gene matches: 4. The CDR3 sequence is CATSSTGGPYEQYF. CDR3 DNA sequence: TGTGCCACCAGCTCAACAGGGGGCCCCTACGAGCAGTACTTC. Full variable domain (outside the CDR3, taken from reference TRBV15 and TRBJ2-7): DAMVIQNPRYQVTQFGKPVTLSCSQTLNHNVMYWYQQKSSQAPKLLFHYYDKDFNNEADTPDNFQSRRPNTSFCFLDIRSPGLGDTAMYLCATSSTGGPYEQYFGPGTRLTVT.

The rearrangement uses TRBV6-5 and TRBJ1-2, with 10 bases lining up with TRBD1. There are 15 residues in the CDR3. The V and J ends lost 4 bases and 0 bases, in that order; junction bases with no gene match: 2. The V gene's germline CDR1 is MNHEY and CDR2 SVGAGI. CDR3 coding DNA: TGTGCCAGCAGTTCCGGGACAGGGGCTAACTATGGCTACACCTTC. Protein product: CASSSGTGANYGYTF.

The chain links TRBV5-1 to TRBJ1-6; unclear D gene. This CDR3 region has 14 residues. Germline lookup yields CDR1 SGHRS and CDR2 YFSETQ. V was trimmed by 4 bases and J by 7 bases, leaving 12 bases between them. Here the CDR3 reads CASSPDSSNSPLHF. The CDR3 DNA is TGCGCCAGCAGCCCAGATTCGTCCAATTCACCCCTCCACTTT.

The genes are TRBV14 and TRBJ2-7, with TRBD1 matching 7 bases. The CDR3 has 15 residues. Germline values: CDR1 SGHDN, CDR2 FVKESK. J was trimmed by 12 bases and V by 4 bases; bases with no gene match: 18. The CDR3 reads CASSPAEEYRGRRYF. The CDR3 DNA sequence: TGTGCCAGCAGCCCGGCCGAAGAATACAGGGGTCGGAGGTACTTC.

This clone is a singleton in its sample. The rearrangement links TRBV30 to TRBJ1-2; TRBD1 aligns across 8 bases. The germline V gene has CDR1 GTSNPN and CDR2 SVGIG (reference sequence). CDR3 length equals 16 residues. V lost 0 bases and J lost 7; bases outside the gene matches: 13. Here the CDR3 DNA reads TGTGCCTGGAGTGTTAGGGGGGCAGGGGGCGCATCTGGCTACACCTTC. As protein: CAWSVRGAGGASGYTF.

This chain connects TRBV12-2 to TRBJ2-2; the table calls TRBD1, which could not be checked here. TRBV12-2 is annotated as a pseudogene. The length of the CDR3 is 16 residues. As DNA, the CDR3 is TGTGCAAGTCGCTTAGTATCAGGGGTTCTATTCGGGGAGCTGTTTTTT. Translation gives CASRLVSGVLFGELFF.

CDR3 sequence (DNA): TGTGCCAGTAGTCTAAGTTCGTTGCCGCGGAGAAATCAGCCCCAGCATTTT. Amino acids: CASSLSSLPRRNQPQHF. The chain employs TRBV19 and TRBJ1-5; D ambiguous. The CDR3 has 17 residues. Germline V gives CDR1 LNHDA, CDR2 SQIVND (reference sequence). Trimming took off 5 bases at V and 4 bases at J, with 21 bases between the two ends.

The rearrangement joins TRBV6-5 to TRBJ2-7, with D possibly matching TRBD1 (6 bases). The CDR3 consists of 14 residues. Trimming stripped 2 bases from V and 5 bases from J, with 13 bases between. In germline, CDR1 is MNHEY, CDR2 SVGAGI. The CDR3 sequence: CASSYPGARNEQYF. In DNA, the CDR3 is TGTGCCAGCAGTTACCCAGGGGCGCGGAACGAGCAGTACTTC.

Note on this clone: Other nucleotide sequences from this sample produce the same CDR3. The rearrangement joins TRBV18 to TRBJ1-5, with a possible D match to TRBD1 (6 bases). Trimming stripped 5 bases from V and 5 bases from J, with 10 bases between. There are 13 residues in the CDR3. The germline CDR1 and CDR2 sequences are KGHSH and LQKENI. For the CDR3, the DNA is TGTGCCAGCTCAACGTACAGGGATCAGCCCCAGCATTTT. This encodes CASSTYRDQPQHF.

The chain employs TRBV5-1 and TRBJ1-1; D ambiguous. The CDR3 contains 14 residues. Germline values: CDR1 SGHRS, CDR2 YFSETQ. V was trimmed by 0 bases and J by 0 bases, leaving 6 bases between them. This CDR3 reads CASSLVSVNTEAFF. Here the CDR3 DNA reads TGCGCCAGCAGCTTGGTATCTGTGAACACTGAAGCTTTCTTT.

The chain uses TRBV28 and TRBJ1-1; the match to TRBD1 covers 7 bases. V lost 5 bases to trimming and J lost 4 bases; unmatched junction nucleotides: 10. The CDR3 extends over 15 amino acids. Germline assignment: CDR1 MDHEN and CDR2 SYDVKM. The CDR3 sequence: CASSIRQGLVTEAFF. CDR3 coding DNA: TGTGCCAGCAGTATTAGACAGGGTTTGGTCACTGAAGCTTTCTTT.

DNA of the CDR3: TGCGCCAGCAAGTCGGTGGGACTAGCGGGAGAAGAGACCCAGTACTTC. Translated: CASKSVGLAGEETQYF. The gene calls are TRBV4-1 and TRBJ2-5; 14 nucleotides match TRBD2. V lost 7 bases, J lost 3 bases, and 7 bases stayed unmatched. The CDR3 consists of 16 residues. From germline, CDR1 is MGHRA and CDR2 YSYEKL.